This T cell receptor beta chain originates from a study of CD8 T cells in Susac syndrome (dated by TCRdb to between 2018 and 2020). Regarding the complete study: Of the Susac syndrome patients who were sequenced, under ten were in clinical remission while more than five had clinically active disease. At blood withdrawal, Susac syndrome patients were therapy-naive, treated with corticosteroids (with IVIg additionally given to some), or treated with IVIg alone. The study used repertoire sequencing to test whether antigen drove CD8+ T cell activation and differentiation in Susac syndrome. Overall results and qualifications from the work: The CD4+ T cell repertoire of patients with Susac syndrome showed no detectable clonal expansion. The study acknowledged that relatively few individuals were included in the TCR sequencing and HLA analysis.

Measured from the cysteine to the valine, the CDR3 is 15 residues long. The CDR3 DNA has 45 bases and is translated from base 1. V and J are truncated by 1 base and 6 bases respectively, leaving an intervening sequence of 16 bases. CDR1 and CDR2 are read off the germline V gene (reference sequence) as SEHNR and FQNEAQ. RNA was extracted with the RNeasy kit and roughly 0.45 to 1 ug was reverse transcribed using random hexamers. The immunoSEQ multiplex PCR assay, which covers 54 Vbeta and 13 Jbeta segments, was used to amplify TCR beta CDR3 regions. To correct PCR amplification bias, a synthetic template baseline was used for both primer optimization and computational correction. Regarding the original processing steps: Reads were annotated to V, D and J genes according to IMGT and were analyzed with immunoSEQ Analyzer, with only productive sequences retained. Clonality was calculated as one minus the Shannon entropy normalized by log2 of the number of productive unique sequences. For each patient and control, public and private clones were evaluated within the 100 most prevalent clones. Clones were defined as Susac-specific if absent from the healthy and MS cohorts, from roughly 1,100 published viral clones and from other ImmuneACCESS disease sequences. TCRdb trimmed public reads at Q25 via fastp, called clones via MiXCR and kept in-frame beta chains. Each CDR3 protein gets just one entry, which takes the most common genes and DNA from the rows behind it. These V and J calls rely on TCRdb rather than the paper's analysis. Here the sample has 150,000 or so distinct CDR3 sequences; about 96% occur a single time. Approximately 0.12% of the sample is held by the ten biggest clonotypes.

Note on this clonotype: Its antigen has not been determined. One base away there is no much larger clone; base qualities are not given.

High-throughput TCR beta sequencing profiled peripheral blood CD8+ and CD4+ T cells from healthy donors, Susac syndrome patients and multiple sclerosis patients. The Susac syndrome patients fulfilled recently defined diagnostic criteria for either definite or probable disease. CD8+ TEMRA cells were enriched by FACS, while bulk CD8+ and CD4+ T cells were purified by magnetic negative isolation. Blood was drawn into EDTA tubes, processed within 24 hours, and PBMCs were isolated by density gradient centrifugation. PBMCs intended for TCR sequencing were frozen in liquid nitrogen and were later thawed in a 37 degrees C water bath. The sorted or isolated CD4+, CD8+ and CD8+ TEMRA cells had a purity of 90% or higher.

This TCR derives from a human donor with Susac syndrome. Sample: CD4+ T cells from PBMCs. The chain is encoded by TRBV7-9 joined to TRBJ2-7; tentative D gene TRBD2, with 6 bases matching. The CDR3 loop reads CASSLEPRTGVEQYV. The DNA is as follows: TGTGCCAGCAGCTTAGAGCCGAGAACGGGAGTCGAGCAGTACGTC.